This TCR beta chain was sequenced in a study of siplizumab effects on memory and regulatory T cells. Findings and caveats of the study: Significant reduction of alloreactive sequences traceable to unstimulated CD4+ memory cells was observed with siplizumab. There appeared to be greater diversity in naive T cells than in memory cells, and naive T cells seemed major contributors to the alloresponse.

The CDR3 loop spans 17 amino acids. Losses at the gene ends were 4 bases for V and 4 bases for J; bases not matched to a gene: 10. Germline CDR1 is SGHRS and CDR2 is YFSETQ. The method was immunoSEQ multiplex PCR; TCRdb's version includes in-frame clones alone and lacks a portion of them. The sample carries some 100,000 clones, 90% to 95% recorded once. On this clone: Antigen specificity is unknown.

The receptor was isolated from a human donor in good health. This chain links TRBV5-1 with TRBJ2-3; TRBD2 aligns across 12 bases. Sequencing was done on a sample of Tregs sorted from blood. The CDR3 sequence is CASSPSRLAGAPDTQYF. CDR3 sequence (DNA): TGCGCCAGCAGCCCCTCCAGACTAGCGGGAGCCCCAGATACGCAGTATTTT.